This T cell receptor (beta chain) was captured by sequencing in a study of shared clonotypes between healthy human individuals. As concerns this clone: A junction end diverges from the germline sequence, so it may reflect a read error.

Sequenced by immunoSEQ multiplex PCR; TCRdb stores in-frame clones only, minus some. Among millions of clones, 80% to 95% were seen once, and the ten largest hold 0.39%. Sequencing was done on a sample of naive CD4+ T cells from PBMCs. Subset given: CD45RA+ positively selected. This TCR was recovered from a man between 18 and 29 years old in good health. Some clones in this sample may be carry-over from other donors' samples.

CDR3 in DNA: TGTGCCAGCAGTGATTGGCTAGCGGGGTACCAGGAGACCCAGTACTTC. Translation gives CASSDWLAGYQETQYF. V gene TRBV2 combines with J gene TRBJ2-5; 9 bases match TRBD2. The CDR3 is made up of 16 amino acids. Germline values: CDR1 SNHLY, CDR2 FYNNEI.